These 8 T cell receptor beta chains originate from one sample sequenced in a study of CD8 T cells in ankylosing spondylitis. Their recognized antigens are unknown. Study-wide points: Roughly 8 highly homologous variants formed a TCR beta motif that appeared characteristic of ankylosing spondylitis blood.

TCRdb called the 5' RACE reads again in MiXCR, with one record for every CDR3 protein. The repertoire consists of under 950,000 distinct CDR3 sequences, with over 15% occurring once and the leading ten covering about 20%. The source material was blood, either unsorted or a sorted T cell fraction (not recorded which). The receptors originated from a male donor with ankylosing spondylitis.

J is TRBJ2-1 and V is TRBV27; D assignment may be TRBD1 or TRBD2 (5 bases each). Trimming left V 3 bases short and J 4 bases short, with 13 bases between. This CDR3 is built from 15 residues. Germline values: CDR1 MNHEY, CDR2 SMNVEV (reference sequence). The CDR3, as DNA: TGTGCCAGCAGTTTCCGGGACCTCACGTACAATGAGCAGTTCTTC. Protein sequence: CASSFRDLTYNEQFF.

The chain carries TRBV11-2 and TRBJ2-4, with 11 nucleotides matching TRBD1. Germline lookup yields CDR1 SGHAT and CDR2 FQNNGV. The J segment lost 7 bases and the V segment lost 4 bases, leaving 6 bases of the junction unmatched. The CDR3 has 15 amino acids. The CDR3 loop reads CASSYFRDRGNIQYF. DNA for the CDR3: TGTGCCAGCAGCTATTTCCGGGACAGGGGGAACATTCAGTACTTC.

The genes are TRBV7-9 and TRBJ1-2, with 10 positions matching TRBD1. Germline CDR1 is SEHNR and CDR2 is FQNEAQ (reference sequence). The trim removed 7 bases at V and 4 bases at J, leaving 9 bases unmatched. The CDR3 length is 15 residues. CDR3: CASNDWDRGGYGYTF. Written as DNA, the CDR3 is TGTGCCAGCAACGATTGGGACAGGGGAGGCTATGGCTACACCTTC.

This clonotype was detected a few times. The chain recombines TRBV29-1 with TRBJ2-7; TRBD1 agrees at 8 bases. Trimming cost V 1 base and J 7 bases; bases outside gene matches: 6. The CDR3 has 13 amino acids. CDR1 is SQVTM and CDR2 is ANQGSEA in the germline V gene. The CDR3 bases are TGCAGCGTTGAAGGGACAGGGCTAGGGGAGCAGTACTTC. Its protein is CSVEGTGLGEQYF.

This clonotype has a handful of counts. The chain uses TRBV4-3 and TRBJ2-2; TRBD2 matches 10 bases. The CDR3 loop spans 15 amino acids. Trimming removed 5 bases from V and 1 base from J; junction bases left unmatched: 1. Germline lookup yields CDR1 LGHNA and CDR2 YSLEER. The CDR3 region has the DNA TGCGCCAGCAGCGGACTAGCGGAGAACACCGGGGAGCTGTTTTTT. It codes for CASSGLAENTGELFF.

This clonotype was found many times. CDR3 sequence reads: CASSHLGRTGNTEAFF. The DNA of the CDR3 is TGTGCCAGCAGCCATTTAGGAAGGACAGGGAACACTGAAGCTTTCTTT. The genes are TRBV12-3 or TRBV12-4 and TRBJ1-1, with 7 bases fitting TRBD1. The CDR3 consists of 16 residues. The junction had 11 bases not matched to a gene; V was cut back by 6 bases and J by 1 base.

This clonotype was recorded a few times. CDR3 nucleotides: TGTGCCAGCAGCTTGTCGGCGGGTGGCTACACCTTC. This encodes CASSLSAGGYTF. This chain uses TRBV5-6 with TRBJ1-2; D is undetermined. V was shortened by 1 base and J by 7 bases, with 8 bases between the two germline ends. Germline V gene sequence: CDR1 SGHDT, CDR2 YYEEEE. The CDR3 is 12 amino acids.

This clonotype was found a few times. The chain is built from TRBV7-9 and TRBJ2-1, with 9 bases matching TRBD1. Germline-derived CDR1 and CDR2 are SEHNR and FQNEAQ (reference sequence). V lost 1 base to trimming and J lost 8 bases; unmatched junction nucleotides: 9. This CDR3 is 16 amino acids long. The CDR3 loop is CASSLELGTGFDEQFF. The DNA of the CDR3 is TGTGCCAGCAGCTTAGAATTAGGGACAGGGTTCGATGAGCAGTTCTTC.